This TCR beta chain was obtained from a study of blood T cell repertoires in COVID-19. The overall study: COVID-19 samples, acute and convalescent, were from the United States, Italy and Spain. Nucleic acid was either cDNA or gDNA, and it came from T cells, B-cell-depleted T cells, or PBMCs.

V lost 1 base, J lost 2 bases, and 4 bases stayed unmatched. The CDR3 contains 15 residues. Germline values: CDR1 SGHDT, CDR2 YYEEEE. Per the study methods: How many nucleated cells were present was estimated from reference gene primer amplification. Assay: immunoSEQ multiplex PCR; the TCRdb copy retains only in-frame clones and omits some. The V and J calls and the clone size are those of that table, but D and trimming were determined from the DNA. The table includes roughly 150,000 clones, 65% to 85% detected once. V usage is TRBV5-6 and J usage is TRBJ2-7; 9 nucleotides align to TRBD1. The material sequenced was peripheral blood. The sequence came from a man aged 45-65 years with active or convalescent COVID-19. The CDR3 loop is CASSLRRQGAYEQYF. The DNA for the CDR3 is TGTGCCAGCAGCTTGAGGAGACAGGGGGCCTACGAGCAGTACTTC.